Each of the 29 T cell receptor beta chains below was sequenced from the same sample in a study of T cell responses to AZD1222 COVID-19 vaccine listed by TCRdb under 2021. The label giving this sample's time point can be read as: baseline before first vaccination. To prepare the library, the immunoSEQ multiplex PCR assay was applied. In TCRdb, the immuneACCESS table is reduced to in-frame sequences with V and J assigned. These tables do not hold every clone; where another copy was compared, an unresolved V gene accounts for under half, and the others remain unexplained. The sample table holds about 120,000 clones, of which roughly 87% were seen once. Clones ranked in the top ten supply roughly 7.4% of the sample. This specimen was peripheral blood, taken on day 0 of AZD1222 vaccination. The source is an adult in good health.

The chain has TRBV29-1 and TRBJ1-1; no firm D call. There are 14 residues in the CDR3. From germline, CDR1 is SQVTM and CDR2 ANQGSEA. V dropped 7 bases and J dropped 1 base, with 16 bases sitting between them. The CDR3 region has the DNA TGCAGCGCCGTTAGAACTATCCGGAACACTGAAGCTTTCTTT. Its translation is CSAVRTIRNTEAFF.

The chain is built from TRBV2 and TRBJ1-1; 7 bases align to TRBD1. With V trimmed by 3 bases and J by 0 bases, 4 bases remained unmatched. The germline V gene encodes CDR1 SNHLY and CDR2 FYNNEI. There are 15 residues in the CDR3. CDR3 bases: TGTGCCAGCAGTGAGAGGGGGCTCATGAACACTGAAGCTTTCTTT. Its translation is CASSERGLMNTEAFF.

This rearrangement joins TRBV6-1 to TRBJ1-2; 7 bases match TRBD1. V lost 2 bases to trimming and J lost 5 bases; unmatched junction nucleotides: 14. The CDR3 sequence is 17 residues long. Germline CDR1 is MNHNS and CDR2 is SASEGT. CDR3 sequence: CASSENLQGQSRYGYTF. The CDR3 DNA is TGTGCCAGCAGTGAAAACCTCCAGGGACAGAGTCGGTATGGCTACACCTTC.

The chain carries TRBV28 and TRBJ1-2; the D is unclear. This CDR3 has 14 amino acids. Between the trimmed V and J ends, which lost 2 bases and 0 bases, there was a span of 7 bases. Germline V CDR1 and CDR2: MDHEN, SYDVKM. CDR3 DNA: TGTGCCAGCAGTTTAAGTCCAGCTAACTATGGCTACACCTTC. As protein: CASSLSPANYGYTF.

The chain has TRBV5-4 and TRBJ2-2; D is undetermined. Trimming cost V 1 base and J 8 bases, with 3 bases left between them. CDR1 is SGHNT, CDR2 YYREEE, per germline (reference sequence). CDR3 size: 11 residues. CDR3 residues: CASSLSGELFF. The DNA of the CDR3 is TGTGCCAGCAGCTTGTCTGGGGAGCTGTTTTTT. Full variable domain (missing parts from reference TRBV5-4 and TRBJ2-2): ETGVTQSPTHLIKTRGQQVTLRCSSQSGHNTVSWYQQALGQGPQFIFQYYREEENGRGNFPPRFSGLQFPNYSSELNVNALELDDSALYLCASSLSGELFFGEGSRLTVL.

The DNA of the CDR3 is TGTGCCAGCTCCCCCGTGGCGAATAGCAATCAGCCCCAGCATTTT. Protein: CASSPVANSNQPQHF. The J gene is TRBJ1-5, the V gene TRBV6-4; no reliable D call. Trimming removed 8 bases at V and 0 bases at J, with 14 bases between. CDR1 is MRHNA, CDR2 SNTAGT, per germline. CDR3 length equals 15 residues.

This clone appeared a single time. The rearrangement uses TRBV18 and TRBJ1-6, with 9 bases identical to TRBD1. The V gene end was trimmed by 3 bases and the J gene end by 2 bases; junction bases not matched to a gene: 2. Germline values: CDR1 KGHSH, CDR2 LQKENI. The CDR3 has 16 residues. CDR3 DNA: TGTGCCAGCTCACCGGGACAGGGTGCCTATAATTCACCCCTCCACTTT. Translation gives CASSPGQGAYNSPLHF.

This clone came up a few times. The rearrangement uses TRBV25-1 and TRBJ2-7, with 12 bases identical to TRBD2. In germline, CDR1 is MGHDK, CDR2 SYGVNS. V dropped 3 bases and J dropped 4; count of bases not matched to a gene: 4. This CDR3 comprises 15 residues. CDR3 in amino acids: CASSDLAGGDYEQYF. The DNA of the CDR3 is TGTGCCAGCAGTGACCTAGCGGGAGGGGATTACGAGCAGTACTTC.

J is TRBJ1-1 and V is TRBV19; D call uncertain. This CDR3 comprises 14 residues. The germline V gene encodes CDR1 LNHDA and CDR2 SQIVND (reference sequence). Trimming took 1 base from V and 4 from J, leaving 10 bases between them. The CDR3 bases are TGTGCCAGTAGTATAGGAGCGGCTTCCACTGAAGCTTTCTTT. Protein sequence: CASSIGAASTEAFF.

Note on this clone: At one boundary the junction diverges from the germline segment, which might be a read error. V and J are TRBV3-1 (or the pseudogene TRBV3-2) and TRBJ1-1; D ambiguous. CDR3 length: 12 residues. Germline-derived CDR1 and CDR2 are LGHDT and YNNKEL (reference sequence). The CDR3 coding sequence is TGTGTCAGCAGCCAAGTATACGGTGAAGCTTTCTTT. Amino acid sequence: CVSSQVYGEAFF.

The CDR3 DNA sequence: TGTGCCTGGGATGGAGGGGGACAGGGTCTTAGTAACTATGGCTACACCTTC. Translation gives CAWDGGGQGLSNYGYTF. The V call is TRBV30, the J call TRBJ1-2, with TRBD1 matching over 9 bases. The CDR3 totals 17 residues. CDR1 and CDR2 from the germline V gene are GTSNPN and SVGIG (reference sequence). The V segment lost 5 bases and the J segment 1 base; nucleotides outside the gene matches: 14.

V and J are TRBV24-1 and TRBJ1-2; 8 bases agree with TRBD1. The trim removed 5 bases at V and 3 bases at J, leaving 7 bases unmatched. Germline values: CDR1 KGHDR, CDR2 SFDVKD. This CDR3 is 15 amino acids long. The CDR3 region has the DNA TGTGCCACCAGTGGGGGGACAGGACGAGACTATGGCTACACCTTC. Protein sequence: CATSGGTGRDYGYTF.

The chain links TRBV4-2 to TRBJ1-2; tentatively, D is TRBD1 (5 bases). CDR1 and CDR2 (germline): LGHNA, YNFKEQ. The CDR3 loop spans 15 amino acids. Trimming cost V 3 bases and J 4 bases, with 15 bases left between them. In nucleotides, the CDR3 is TGTGCCAGCAGCCAGCGGGCGGGGGAATCCTATGGCTACACCTTC. Its translation is CASSQRAGESYGYTF.

The CDR3 reads CASSSSGSNQPQHF. In nucleotides, the CDR3 is TGTGCCAGCAGTTCCTCAGGTAGCAATCAGCCCCAGCATTTT. The chain joins TRBV28 to TRBJ1-5; no reliable D call. The CDR3 spans 14 residues. Germline assignment: CDR1 MDHEN and CDR2 SYDVKM. Trimming removed 4 bases at V and 0 bases at J, with 7 bases between. The full variable domain, in which reference TRBV28 and TRBJ1-5 provide the parts outside the CDR3, is DVKVTQSSRYLVKRTGEKVFLECVQDMDHENMFWYRQDPGLGLRLIYFSYDVKMKEKGDIPEGYSVSREKKERFSLILESASTNQTSMYLCASSSSGSNQPQHFGDGTRLSIL.

The sample holds a few counts of this clone. The chain links TRBV7-2 to TRBJ2-7; D not certain. The length of the CDR3 is 12 residues. Deletions cut 5 bases from V and 6 bases from J, with 11 bases between. The germline V gene encodes CDR1 SGHTA and CDR2 FQGNSA. In nucleotides, the CDR3 is TGTGCCAGCAGCCCCCAACGTCTCGAGCAGTACTTC. Encoded protein: CASSPQRLEQYF.

This clone is a singleton in its sample. The V gene is TRBV14, the J gene TRBJ2-3, with D uncertain. CDR3 length: 18 amino acids. Germline CDR1 and CDR2: SGHDN and FVKESK. Trimming shortened V by 1 base and J by 6 bases, and 23 bases separated the two germline ends. The CDR3, as DNA: TGTGCCAGCAGCCAAGTACCCCCCCGGCCGGGTCTCCGTGATACGCAGTATTTT. This translates into CASSQVPPRPGLRDTQYF.

The genes are TRBV27 and TRBJ2-5; D not certain. The CDR3 sequence is 16 residues long. Germline lookup yields CDR1 MNHEY and CDR2 SMNVEV (reference sequence). V lost 3 bases and J 0 bases, leaving 14 bases between the germline ends. The CDR3 loop is CASSFGPVSYQETQYF. The CDR3 bases are TGTGCCAGCAGTTTCGGACCCGTATCGTACCAAGAGACCCAGTACTTC.

This chain uses TRBV9 with TRBJ2-1; 12 positions match TRBD2. Per the germline V gene, CDR1 is SGDLS and CDR2 is YYNGEE. The length of the CDR3 is 16 residues. The V and J ends lost 4 bases and 6 bases, in that order; junction bases with no gene match: 8. The CDR3 DNA reads TGTGCCAGCAGCCCCCGACTAGCGGGGGACTTCAATGAGCAGTTCTTC. Its protein is CASSPRLAGDFNEQFF.

The chain recombines TRBV5-1 with TRBJ2-1; D possibly corresponds to TRBD1 (6 bases). V gave up 9 bases and J gave up 5 bases, with 21 bases separating them. Germline V gives CDR1 SGHRS, CDR2 YFSETQ. This CDR3 has 15 residues. The CDR3 DNA reads as TGCGCCACCCACGATCCGGGACATGACGACAATGAGCAGTTCTTC. The encoded protein is CATHDPGHDDNEQFF.

The chain has TRBV10-3 and TRBJ1-1, with 9 positions matching TRBD1. V lost 8 bases to trimming and J lost 7 bases; unmatched junction nucleotides: 11. The CDR3 is 14 amino acids. Germline loops: CDR1 ENHRY, CDR2 SYGVKD. CDR3: CAIGKDRGDSEAFF. CDR3 nucleotide sequence: TGTGCCATCGGAAAGGACAGGGGTGATAGTGAAGCTTTCTTT.

V and J are TRBV28 and TRBJ2-4; D could derive from TRBD1 or TRBD2 (5 bases each). The germline CDR1 and CDR2 sequences are MDHEN and SYDVKM. The V end lost 5 bases, the J end lost 0 bases, and 14 bases lay between the germline ends. The CDR3 is 16 residues long. Here the CDR3 DNA reads TGTGCCAGCAGTGATAGGGACCGACTAGCCAAAAACATTCAGTACTTC. It specifies CASSDRDRLAKNIQYF. Looking up the rest from reference TRBV28 and TRBJ2-4 gives the full variable domain: DVKVTQSSRYLVKRTGEKVFLECVQDMDHENMFWYRQDPGLGLRLIYFSYDVKMKEKGDIPEGYSVSREKKERFSLILESASTNQTSMYLCASSDRDRLAKNIQYFGAGTRLSVL.

This clone is medium-sized. CDR3 nucleotides: TGTGCCAGCAGCTTAGTGGAAAATCAGCCCCAGCATTTT. Amino acid sequence: CASSLVENQPQHF. The chain links TRBV7-9 to TRBJ1-5; D gene uncertain. The germline CDR1 and CDR2 sequences are SEHNR and FQNEAQ (reference sequence). CDR3 length equals 13 residues. Trimming shortened V by 1 base and J by 4 bases, and 5 bases separated the two germline ends.

This chain joins TRBV6-5 and TRBJ1-4, with TRBD1 matching 8 bases. Germline values: CDR1 MNHEY, CDR2 SVGAGI. With 2 bases clipped from V and 8 bases from J, the junction kept 4 bases outside the gene matches. This CDR3 spans 14 amino acids. The CDR3 DNA reads TGTGCCAGCAGTTACCAGGGGGCCAGCGAAAAACTGTTTTTT. Its protein product is CASSYQGASEKLFF.

This chain uses TRBV5-1 with TRBJ2-3; 8 bases line up with TRBD2. Germline-derived CDR1 and CDR2 are SGHRS and YFSETQ. The CDR3 runs 15 residues. V lost 0 bases and J lost 5; bases outside the gene matches: 5. The CDR3 DNA reads as TGCGCCAGCAGCTTGGTCGGGAGGGAGGAAGATACGCAGTATTTT. Translation gives CASSLVGREEDTQYF.

This chain joins TRBV6-5 and TRBJ2-3, with TRBD1 as a possible D gene (6 bases). The CDR3 covers 15 residues. Germline V lookup: CDR1 MNHEY, CDR2 SVGAGI. The V end was cut by 7 bases, the J end by 5 bases, with 19 bases between. The CDR3 nucleotides read TGTGCCAGCACTCGGGACATCTCAGGACAAGATACGCAGTATTTT. This codes for CASTRDISGQDTQYF.

This sequence joins TRBV6-2 or TRBV6-3 and TRBJ2-5, with D maybe TRBD2 (6 bases). V was shortened by 0 bases and J by 4 bases, with 21 bases between the two germline ends. The CDR3 has 18 residues. CDR1 MNHEY and CDR2 SVGEGT come from the germline V gene. Here the CDR3 DNA reads TGTGCCAGCAGTTACTCGGGAGGTTGGATCCTAGGACGAGAGACCCAGTACTTC. Translating gives CASSYSGGWILGRETQYF.

The rearrangement links TRBV2 to TRBJ1-1; perhaps TRBD1 as D (5 bases). Germline V CDR1 and CDR2: SNHLY, FYNNEI. V lost 7 bases to trimming and J lost 3 bases, with 18 bases between them. The CDR3 is 15 amino acids. The CDR3 here is CASTAQGGSYTEAFF. The CDR3 DNA follows: TGTGCCAGCACCGCCCAGGGAGGTTCGTACACTGAAGCTTTCTTT.

This clone was seen only once. The V gene is TRBV4-1, the J gene TRBJ2-1; TRBD2 aligns across 9 bases. The CDR3 has 17 amino acids. Germline CDR1 and CDR2: MGHRA and YSYEKL. V gave up 1 base and J gave up 2 bases; unmatched junction bases: 6. In DNA, the CDR3 is TGCGCCAGCAGCCAAGTAACGCGGGGGGGCCCCTACAATGAGCAGTTCTTC. It is translated as CASSQVTRGGPYNEQFF.

The chain combines TRBV6-2 or TRBV6-3 with TRBJ2-1, with D tentatively TRBD1 or TRBD2 (5 bases each). The CDR3 runs to 16 residues. The V gene lost 2 bases and the J gene lost 0 bases, with 11 bases spanning the gap. Germline CDR1 is MNHEY and CDR2 is SVGEGT. The chain's CDR3 is CASSYTRGGSYNEQFF. CDR3 in DNA: TGTGCCAGCAGTTACACTAGGGGCGGCTCCTACAATGAGCAGTTCTTC.